This T cell receptor (beta chain) came from a study of OX40 agonist ivuxolimab in advanced cancers. This clone is a singleton in its sample. Sequenced by immunoSEQ multiplex PCR; TCRdb stores in-frame clones only, minus some. There are some 52,000 clones in the sample; 70% to 90% occur only once, and around 7% lies in the top ten. The CDR3 has 15 residues. V was cut by 5 bases and J by 0 bases, with 16 bases left in between. Germline CDR1 SQVTM, CDR2 ANQGSEA. The clonotype was recovered from an adult with an advanced solid tumor such as melanoma, head and neck, liver or kidney cancer. Sequenced here: CD4+ or CD8+ T cells sorted from blood, sampled in a trial of the OX40 agonist ivuxolimab. The chain uses TRBV29-1 and TRBJ1-1, with D maybe TRBD1 (6 bases). In DNA, the CDR3 is TGCAGCGTTCACCCACAGGGTGACATGAACACTGAAGCTTTCTTT. It specifies CSVHPQGDMNTEAFF.